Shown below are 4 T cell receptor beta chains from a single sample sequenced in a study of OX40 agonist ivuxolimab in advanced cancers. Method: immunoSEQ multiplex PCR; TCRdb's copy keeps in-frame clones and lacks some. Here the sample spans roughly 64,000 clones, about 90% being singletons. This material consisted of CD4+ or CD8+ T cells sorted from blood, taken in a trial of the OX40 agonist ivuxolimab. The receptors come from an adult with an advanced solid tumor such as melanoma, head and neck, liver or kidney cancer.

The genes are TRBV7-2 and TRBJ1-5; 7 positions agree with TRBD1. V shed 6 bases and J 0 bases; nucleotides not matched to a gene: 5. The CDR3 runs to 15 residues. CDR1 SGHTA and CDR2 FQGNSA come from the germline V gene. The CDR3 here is CASRPQGFSNQPQHF. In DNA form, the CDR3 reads TGTGCCAGCAGACCACAGGGGTTTAGCAATCAGCCCCAGCATTTT.

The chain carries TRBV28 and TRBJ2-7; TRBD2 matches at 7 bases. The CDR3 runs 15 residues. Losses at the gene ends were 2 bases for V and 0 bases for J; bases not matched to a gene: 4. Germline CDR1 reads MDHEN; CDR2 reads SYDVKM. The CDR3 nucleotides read TGTGCCAGCAGTTTACCGACTAGCCACTCCTACGAGCAGTACTTC. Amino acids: CASSLPTSHSYEQYF.

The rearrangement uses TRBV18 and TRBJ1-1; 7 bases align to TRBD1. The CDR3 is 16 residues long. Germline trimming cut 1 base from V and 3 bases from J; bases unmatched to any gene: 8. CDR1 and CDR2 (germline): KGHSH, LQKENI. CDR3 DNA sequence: TGTGCCAGCTCACCACGGGACAGAATCGGACACACTGAAGCTTTCTTT. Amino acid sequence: CASSPRDRIGHTEAFF.

CDR3: CASSGGRGGSIYNEQFF. The CDR3 DNA follows: TGCGCCAGCAGTGGAGGCCGTGGCGGGAGTATCTACAATGAGCAGTTCTTC. The chain couples TRBV10-1 to TRBJ2-1; 7 bases line up with TRBD2. With V trimmed by 4 bases and J by 3 bases, 12 bases remained unmatched. In germline, CDR1 is WNHNN, CDR2 SYGVQD (reference sequence). The CDR3 consists of 17 residues.